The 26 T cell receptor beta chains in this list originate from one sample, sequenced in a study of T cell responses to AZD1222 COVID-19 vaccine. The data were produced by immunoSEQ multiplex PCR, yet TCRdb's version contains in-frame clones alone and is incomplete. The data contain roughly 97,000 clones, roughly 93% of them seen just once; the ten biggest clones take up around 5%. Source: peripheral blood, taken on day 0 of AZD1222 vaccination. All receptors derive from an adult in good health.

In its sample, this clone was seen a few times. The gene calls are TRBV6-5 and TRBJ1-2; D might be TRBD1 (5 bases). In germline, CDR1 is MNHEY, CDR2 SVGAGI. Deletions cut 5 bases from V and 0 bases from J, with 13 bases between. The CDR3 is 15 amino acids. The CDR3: CASSPPTDSNYGYTF. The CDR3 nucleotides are TGTGCCAGCAGTCCCCCGACAGATTCTAACTATGGCTACACCTTC.

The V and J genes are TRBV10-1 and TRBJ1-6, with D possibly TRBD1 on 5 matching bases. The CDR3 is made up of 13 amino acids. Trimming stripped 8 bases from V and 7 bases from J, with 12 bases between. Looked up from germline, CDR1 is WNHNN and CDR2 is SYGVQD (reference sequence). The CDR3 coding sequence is TGCGCCAGCGGCGGGACCTCAAATTCACCCCTCCACTTT. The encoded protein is CASGGTSNSPLHF.

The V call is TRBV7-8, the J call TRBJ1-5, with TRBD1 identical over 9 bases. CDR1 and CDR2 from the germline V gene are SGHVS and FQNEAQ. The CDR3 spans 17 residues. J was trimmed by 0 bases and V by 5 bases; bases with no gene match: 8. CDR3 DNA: TGTGCCAGCAGCCCGTGGACAGGGGATTATAGCAATCAGCCCCAGCATTTT. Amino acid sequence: CASSPWTGDYSNQPQHF.

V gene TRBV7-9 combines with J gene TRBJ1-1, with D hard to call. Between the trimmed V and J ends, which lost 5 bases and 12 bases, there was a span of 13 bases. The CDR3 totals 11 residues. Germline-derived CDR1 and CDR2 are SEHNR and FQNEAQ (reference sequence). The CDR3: CASSPPGETFF. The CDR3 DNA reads TGTGCCAGCAGCCCCCCCGGGGAGACTTTCTTT. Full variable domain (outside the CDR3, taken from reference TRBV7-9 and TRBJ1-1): DTGVSQNPRHKITKRGQNVTFRCDPISEHNRLYWYRQTLGQGPEFLTYFQNEAQLEKSRLLSDRFSAERPKGSFSTLEIQRTEQGDSAMYLCASSPPGETFFGQGTRLTVV.

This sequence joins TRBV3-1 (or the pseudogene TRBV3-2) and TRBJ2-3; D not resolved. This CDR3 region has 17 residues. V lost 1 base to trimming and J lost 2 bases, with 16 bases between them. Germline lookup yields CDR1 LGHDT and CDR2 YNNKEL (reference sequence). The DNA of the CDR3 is TGTGCCAGCAGCCAAGGTTCTTTCAGGATTTACACAGATACGCAGTATTTT. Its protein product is CASSQGSFRIYTDTQYF.

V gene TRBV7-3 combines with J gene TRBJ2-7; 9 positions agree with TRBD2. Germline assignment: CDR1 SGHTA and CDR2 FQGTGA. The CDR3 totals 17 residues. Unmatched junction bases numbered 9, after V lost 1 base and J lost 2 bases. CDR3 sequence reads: CASSLILLAGIAYEQYF. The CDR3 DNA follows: TGTGCCAGCAGCTTAATACTACTAGCGGGTATCGCCTACGAGCAGTACTTC.

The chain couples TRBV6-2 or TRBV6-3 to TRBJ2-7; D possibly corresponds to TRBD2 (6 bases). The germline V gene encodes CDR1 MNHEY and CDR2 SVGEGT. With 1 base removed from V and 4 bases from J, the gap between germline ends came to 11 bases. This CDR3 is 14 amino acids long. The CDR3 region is CASSYFVAGYEQYF. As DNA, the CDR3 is TGTGCCAGCAGTTACTTTGTCGCGGGGTACGAGCAGTACTTC.

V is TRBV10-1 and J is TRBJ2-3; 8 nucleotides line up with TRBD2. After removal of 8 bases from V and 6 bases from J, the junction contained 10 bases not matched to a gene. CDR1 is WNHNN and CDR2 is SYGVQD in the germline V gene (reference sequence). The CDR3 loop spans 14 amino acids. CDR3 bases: TGCGCCAGCGCAACGGGAGGGCTCAGGGATACGCAGTATTTT. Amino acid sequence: CASATGGLRDTQYF.

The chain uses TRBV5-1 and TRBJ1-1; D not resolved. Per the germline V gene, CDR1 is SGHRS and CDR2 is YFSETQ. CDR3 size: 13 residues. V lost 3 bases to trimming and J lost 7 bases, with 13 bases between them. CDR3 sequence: CASSSIKAGEAFF. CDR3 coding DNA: TGCGCCAGCAGCTCAATCAAGGCGGGTGAAGCTTTCTTT.

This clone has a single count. For the CDR3, the DNA is TGTGCCAGCAGCCTAGGAGGGACGTATGGCTACACCTTC. Encoded protein: CASSLGGTYGYTF. The rearrangement links TRBV7-2 to TRBJ1-2; a possible D gene is TRBD1 (5 bases). Germline V gene data show CDR1 as SGHTA and CDR2 as FQGNSA. Trimming pared 5 bases from V and 5 bases from J, leaving 12 bases between. This CDR3 comprises 13 residues.

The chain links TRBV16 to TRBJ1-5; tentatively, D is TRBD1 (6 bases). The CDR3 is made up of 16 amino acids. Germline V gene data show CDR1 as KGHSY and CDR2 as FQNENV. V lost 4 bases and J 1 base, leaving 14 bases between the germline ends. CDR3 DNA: TGTGCCAGCAGCCCTTCTAGGACAGCCAGCAATCAGCCCCAGCATTTT. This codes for CASSPSRTASNQPQHF.

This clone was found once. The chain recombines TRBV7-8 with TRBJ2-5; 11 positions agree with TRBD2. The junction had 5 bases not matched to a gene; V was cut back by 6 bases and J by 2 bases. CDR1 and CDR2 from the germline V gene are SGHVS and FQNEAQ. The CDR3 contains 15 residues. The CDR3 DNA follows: TGTGCCAGCAGACGACTAGCGGGGCTACAAGAGACCCAGTACTTC. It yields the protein CASRRLAGLQETQYF. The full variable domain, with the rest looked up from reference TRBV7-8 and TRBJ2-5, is GAGVSQSPRYKVAKRGQDVALRCDPISGHVSLFWYQQALGQGPEFLTYFQNEAQLDKSGLPSDRFFAERPEGSVSTLKIQRTQQEDSAVYLCASRRLAGLQETQYFGPGTRLLVL.

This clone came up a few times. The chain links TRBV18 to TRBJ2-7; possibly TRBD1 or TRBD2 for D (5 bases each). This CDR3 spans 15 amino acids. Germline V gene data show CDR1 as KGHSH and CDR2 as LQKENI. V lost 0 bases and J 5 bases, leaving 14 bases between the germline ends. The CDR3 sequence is CASSPPGPRGDEQYF. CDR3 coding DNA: TGTGCCAGCTCACCACCGGGCCCCCGAGGGGACGAGCAGTACTTC.

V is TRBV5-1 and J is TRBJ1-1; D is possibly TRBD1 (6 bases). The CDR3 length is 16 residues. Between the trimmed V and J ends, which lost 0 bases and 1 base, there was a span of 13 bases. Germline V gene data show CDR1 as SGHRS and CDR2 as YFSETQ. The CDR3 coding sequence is TGCGCCAGCAGCTTGGGAGCCCGACAGGCGAACACTGAAGCTTTCTTT. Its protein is CASSLGARQANTEAFF.

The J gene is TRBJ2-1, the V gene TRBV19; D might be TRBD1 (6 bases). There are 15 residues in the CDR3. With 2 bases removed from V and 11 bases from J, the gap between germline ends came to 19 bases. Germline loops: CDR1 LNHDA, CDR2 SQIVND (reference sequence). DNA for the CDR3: TGTGCCAGTAGTATATCTCAAGGGGGTCGGGGCAAGCAGTTCTTC. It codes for CASSISQGGRGKQFF.

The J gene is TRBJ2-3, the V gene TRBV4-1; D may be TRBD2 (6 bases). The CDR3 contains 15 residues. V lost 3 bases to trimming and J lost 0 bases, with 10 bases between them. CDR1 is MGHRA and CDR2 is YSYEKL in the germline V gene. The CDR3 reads CASSQSGHSTDTQYF. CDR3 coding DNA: TGCGCCAGCAGCCAGAGCGGGCACAGCACAGATACGCAGTATTTT.

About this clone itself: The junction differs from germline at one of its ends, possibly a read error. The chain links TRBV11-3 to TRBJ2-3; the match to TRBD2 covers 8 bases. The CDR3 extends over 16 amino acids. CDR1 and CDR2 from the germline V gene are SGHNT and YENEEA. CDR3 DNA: TGTGCCAGCAGCTGGGGAACGGGAGGGAGCACAGACACGCAGTATTTT. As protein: CASSWGTGGSTDTQYF.

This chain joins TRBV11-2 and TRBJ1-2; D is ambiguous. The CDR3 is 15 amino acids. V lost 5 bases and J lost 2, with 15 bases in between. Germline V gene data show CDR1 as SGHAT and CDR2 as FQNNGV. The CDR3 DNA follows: TGTGCCAGCAGCCTCCCCGGGCAGTCCAACTATGGCTACACCTTC. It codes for CASSLPGQSNYGYTF.

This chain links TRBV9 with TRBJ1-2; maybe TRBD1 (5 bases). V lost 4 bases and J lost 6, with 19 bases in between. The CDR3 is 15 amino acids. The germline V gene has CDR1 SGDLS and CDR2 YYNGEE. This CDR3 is CASSPQGNPGDGYTF. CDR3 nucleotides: TGTGCCAGCAGCCCTCAGGGTAACCCCGGAGATGGCTACACCTTC.

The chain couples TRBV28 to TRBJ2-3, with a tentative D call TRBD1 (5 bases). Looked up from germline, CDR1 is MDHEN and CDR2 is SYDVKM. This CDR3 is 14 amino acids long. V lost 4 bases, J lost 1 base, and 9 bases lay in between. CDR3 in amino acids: CASSWTPGTDTQYF. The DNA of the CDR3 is TGTGCCAGCAGTTGGACACCTGGCACAGATACGCAGTATTTT.

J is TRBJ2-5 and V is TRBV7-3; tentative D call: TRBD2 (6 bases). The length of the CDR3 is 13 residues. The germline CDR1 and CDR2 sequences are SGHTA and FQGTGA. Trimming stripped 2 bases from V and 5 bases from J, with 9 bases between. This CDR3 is CASSLSGGETQYF. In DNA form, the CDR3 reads TGTGCCAGCAGCTTATCCGGAGGGGAGACCCAGTACTTC.

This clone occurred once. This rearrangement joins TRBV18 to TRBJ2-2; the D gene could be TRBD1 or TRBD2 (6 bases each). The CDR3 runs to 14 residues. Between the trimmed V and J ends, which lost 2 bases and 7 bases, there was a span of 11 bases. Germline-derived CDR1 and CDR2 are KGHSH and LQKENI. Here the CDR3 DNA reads TGTGCCAGCTCACCAACGGGGGCGGTCGGGGAGCTGTTTTTT. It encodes CASSPTGAVGELFF.

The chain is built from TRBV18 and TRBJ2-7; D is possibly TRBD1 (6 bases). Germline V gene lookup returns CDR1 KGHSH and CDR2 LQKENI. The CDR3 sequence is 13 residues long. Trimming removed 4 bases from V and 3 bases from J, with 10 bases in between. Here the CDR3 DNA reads TGTGCCAGCTCACGGGACACCTTCTACGAGCAGTACTTC. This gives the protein CASSRDTFYEQYF.

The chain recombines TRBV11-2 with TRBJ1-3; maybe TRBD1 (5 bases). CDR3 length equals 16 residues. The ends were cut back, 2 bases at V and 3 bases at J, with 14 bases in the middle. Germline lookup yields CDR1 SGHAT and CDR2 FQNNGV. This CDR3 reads CASSLRRQLHGNTIYF. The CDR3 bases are TGTGCCAGCAGCTTAAGACGACAGTTACATGGAAACACCATATATTTT.

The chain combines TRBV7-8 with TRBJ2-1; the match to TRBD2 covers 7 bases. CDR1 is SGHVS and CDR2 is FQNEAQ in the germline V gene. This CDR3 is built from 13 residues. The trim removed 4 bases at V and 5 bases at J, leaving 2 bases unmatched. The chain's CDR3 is CASSWGTNNEQFF. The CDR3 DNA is TGTGCCAGCAGCTGGGGGACTAACAATGAGCAGTTCTTC.

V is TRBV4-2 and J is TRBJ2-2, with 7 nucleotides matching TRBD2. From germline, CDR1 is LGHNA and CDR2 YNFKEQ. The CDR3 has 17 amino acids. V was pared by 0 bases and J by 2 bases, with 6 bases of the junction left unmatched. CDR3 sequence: CASSQEAGTTNTGELFF. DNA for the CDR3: TGTGCCAGCAGCCAAGAGGCGGGGACTACAAACACCGGGGAGCTGTTTTTT.